Presented here are 5 T cell receptor beta chains from one specimen sequenced in a study of somatic mutations in cytotoxic T cells in rheumatoid arthritis (dated by TCRdb to 2017 to 2019). The library came from the immunoSEQ multiplex PCR assay. TCRdb took this table from immuneACCESS and kept in-frame rearrangements with V and J called. Such tables lack part of the clones; where checked against another copy, unresolved V genes explain under half of the gap, and the rest is unexplained. Here the sample has about 10,000 clones; about 91% occur a single time. The ten biggest clones cover around 0.99% of the sample. Sequenced: CD4+ T cells sorted from blood. The source of these receptors is a woman between 18 and 29 years old with rheumatoid arthritis.

The gene calls are TRBV7-2 and TRBJ2-3; D is undetermined. V shed 2 bases and J shed 4 bases, with 13 bases lying between them. This CDR3 region has 15 residues. CDR1 is SGHTA and CDR2 is FQGNSA in the germline V gene. Here the CDR3 DNA reads TGTGCCAGCAGCTTAAACTACCTTATCCCAGATACGCAGTATTTT. It is translated as CASSLNYLIPDTQYF.

This rearrangement joins TRBV7-3 to TRBJ2-3, with a tentative D call TRBD1 (7 bases). V was cut by 4 bases and J by 4 bases, with 18 bases left in between. The CDR3 loop spans 16 amino acids. CDR1 is SGHTA and CDR2 is FQGTGA in the germline V gene. The CDR3 sequence: CASSSPGGISPDTQYF. Here the CDR3 DNA reads TGTGCCAGCAGCTCTCCAGGGGGGATCAGCCCAGATACGCAGTATTTT.

The chain recombines TRBV4-3 with TRBJ2-1, with D possibly being TRBD2 (6 bases). Per the germline V gene, CDR1 is LGHNA and CDR2 is YSLEER. The CDR3 totals 17 residues. The V gene lost 0 bases and the J gene lost 8 bases, with 20 bases spanning the gap. The CDR3, as DNA: TGCGCCAGCAGCCAAGATTGGAGGGAGGACCACAGTCATGAGCAGTTCTTC. Amino acids: CASSQDWREDHSHEQFF.

This clone was detected once. V gene TRBV25-1 combines with J gene TRBJ2-7; perhaps TRBD1 as D (6 bases). This CDR3 spans 16 amino acids. Trimming took off 0 bases at V and 5 bases at J, with 17 bases between the two ends. Looked up from germline, CDR1 is MGHDK and CDR2 is SYGVNS. CDR3 residues: CASSEYGGWGRDEQYF. The DNA of the CDR3 is TGTGCCAGCAGTGAATACGGCGGGTGGGGGCGCGACGAGCAGTACTTC.

The rearrangement links TRBV6-1 to TRBJ2-7, with D possibly TRBD1 on 5 matching bases. The CDR3 loop spans 17 amino acids. Germline V CDR1 and CDR2: MNHNS, SASEGT. Trimming took off 3 bases at V and 0 bases at J, with 18 bases between the two ends. DNA of the CDR3: TGTGCCAGCAGTGACCCCAGAACAGGTCGAAGCTCCTACGAGCAGTACTTC. Protein: CASSDPRTGRSSYEQYF.